The subject of this entry is one TCR beta chain. Its cognate antigen is unknown. TCRdb re-analysed the PCR reads in MiXCR, keeping a single row per CDR3 protein. The sample contains 85,000 to 95,000 distinct CDR3 sequences, 15% to 20% of which appear only once. CDR3 length: 12 residues. V lost 1 base and J 11 bases, leaving 11 bases between the germline ends. Germline lookup yields CDR1 SNHLY and CDR2 FYNNEI. This record comes from a study of molecular identifiers for immune sequencing clone quantification. Study details: Four portions were sequenced after RNA from approximately 22,000 or 94,000 naive CD8 cells was split five ways in replicates. Study-wide points: Effector cells kept over 99% of their molecules in clones above 20 RNA copies, while naive cells kept under 1% there.

This chain uses TRBV2 with TRBJ1-1; D might be TRBD1 (6 bases). Input material: naive CD8+ T cells from blood, with Jurkat cell RNA spiked in. Specified subset: FACS-sorted CD8+CD4-CCR7+CD45RA+ naive T cells. The TCR comes from a human donor in good health. Some libraries in this study had Jurkat cell RNA spiked in. In nucleotides, the CDR3 is TGTGCCAGCAGTGAAGAGGGGGAGGACGCTTTCTTT. Amino acids: CASSEEGEDAFF.